This record looks at one T cell receptor beta chain sequence and its context. Trimming cost V 5 bases and J 7 bases; bases outside gene matches: 5. The CDR3 spans 14 residues. Germline CDR1 reads SNHLY; CDR2 reads FYNNEI. This specimen belongs to a study of blood T cell repertoires in COVID-19. Libraries were prepared by immunoSEQ multiplex PCR; TCRdb keeps only in-frame clonotypes and omits some of them. The table shows over 200,000 clones, with around nine tenths occurring only once. This TCR was recovered from a man aged 60 to 69 with COVID-19, enrolled during active disease. The sample taken for sequencing was peripheral blood. The chain employs TRBV2 and TRBJ2-1, with TRBD2 identical over 10 bases. This CDR3 reads CASSPLAGVNEQFF. The CDR3 bases are TGTGCCAGCAGTCCCCTAGCGGGAGTGAATGAGCAGTTCTTC.